Below are 18 T cell receptor beta chains sequenced from a single sample in a study of OX40 agonist ivuxolimab in advanced cancers. Using immunoSEQ multiplex PCR, the repertoire was profiled, and TCRdb retains in-frame clones only, with some absent. The table includes under 85,000 clones, 80% to 90% detected once. Specimen: CD4+ or CD8+ T cells sorted from blood, collected in a trial of the OX40 agonist ivuxolimab. The receptors here all came from an adult with an advanced solid tumor such as melanoma, head and neck, liver or kidney cancer.

V usage is TRBV7-2 and J usage is TRBJ2-5; D is possibly TRBD1 (5 bases). Looked up from germline, CDR1 is SGHTA and CDR2 is FQGNSA. There are 12 residues in the CDR3. Trimming took off 6 bases at V and 0 bases at J, with 5 bases between the two ends. CDR3 sequence (DNA): TGTGCCAGCAGACAGGACCAAGAGACCCAGTACTTC. It yields the protein CASRQDQETQYF.

This clone occurred once. The gene calls are TRBV5-1 and TRBJ1-1; D is undetermined. This CDR3 has 13 amino acids. Deletions cut 3 bases from V and 1 base from J, with 7 bases between. Germline values: CDR1 SGHRS, CDR2 YFSETQ. The CDR3 DNA reads TGCGCCAGCAGCTGGGGTGGGAACACTGAAGCTTTCTTT. Translation: CASSWGGNTEAFF.

J is TRBJ1-2 and V is TRBV7-8; the D is unclear. The germline CDR1 and CDR2 sequences are SGHVS and FQNEAQ. This CDR3 is built from 15 residues. With 1 base removed from V and 3 bases from J, the gap between germline ends came to 12 bases. CDR3 sequence reads: CASSLEGGGHYGYTF. CDR3 DNA sequence: TGTGCCAGCAGCTTAGAGGGAGGAGGGCACTATGGCTACACCTTC.

V usage is TRBV5-1 and J usage is TRBJ2-7; D might be TRBD1 (5 bases). The CDR3 loop spans 15 amino acids. With 5 bases removed from V and 5 bases from J, the gap between germline ends came to 20 bases. Germline CDR1 and CDR2: SGHRS and YFSETQ. The CDR3 coding sequence is TGCGCCAGCAGGCCTCCCCTTAAGGGGTCTCACGAGCAGTACTTC. It translates to CASRPPLKGSHEQYF.

Note on this clone: Other DNA sequences of this sample code for an identical CDR3. This chain's CDR3 is CASSWGQGTGELFF. CDR3 DNA sequence: TGCGCCAGCAGCTGGGGACAGGGGACCGGGGAGCTGTTTTTT. The gene calls are TRBV5-1 and TRBJ2-2, with 10 bases fitting TRBD1. This CDR3 spans 14 amino acids. V lost 3 bases to trimming and J lost 5 bases; unmatched junction nucleotides: 1. From germline, CDR1 is SGHRS and CDR2 YFSETQ.

The chain has TRBV5-4 and TRBJ2-1, with 7 bases fitting TRBD2. CDR1 SGHNT and CDR2 YYREEE come from the germline V gene (reference sequence). The CDR3 has 14 residues. The V gene end was trimmed by 4 bases and the J gene end by 1 base; junction bases not matched to a gene: 2. CDR3 nucleotide sequence: TGTGCCAGCAGCCCAGCGGGATCCTACAATGAGCAGTTCTTC. This encodes CASSPAGSYNEQFF. The full variable domain, with the rest looked up from reference TRBV5-4 and TRBJ2-1, is ETGVTQSPTHLIKTRGQQVTLRCSSQSGHNTVSWYQQALGQGPQFIFQYYREEENGRGNFPPRFSGLQFPNYSSELNVNALELDDSALYLCASSPAGSYNEQFFGPGTRLTVL.

The chain joins TRBV7-2 to TRBJ1-5; TRBD1 matches at 9 bases. After removal of 5 bases from V and 9 bases from J, the junction contained 14 bases not matched to a gene. Germline CDR1 SGHTA, CDR2 FQGNSA. CDR3 size: 16 residues. The CDR3 nucleotides are TGTGCCAGCAGCCCCCAGGCGGGGACAGGGCCCTTGCCCCAGCATTTT. Translated: CASSPQAGTGPLPQHF.

The chain links TRBV6-5 to TRBJ1-3, with a weak D call TRBD1 (5 bases). Germline V gives CDR1 MNHEY, CDR2 SVGAGI. V was shortened by 6 bases and J by 3 bases, with 12 bases between the two germline ends. The CDR3 contains 14 residues. The CDR3 nucleotides read TGTGCCAGCAGCCCCCAGGGCAATGGAAACACCATATATTTT. It codes for CASSPQGNGNTIYF.

The chain couples TRBV19 to TRBJ1-4; TRBD1 matches 9 bases. The germline V gene has CDR1 LNHDA and CDR2 SQIVND (reference sequence). The CDR3 is made up of 18 amino acids. The V gene end was trimmed by 4 bases and the J gene end by 8 bases; junction bases not matched to a gene: 17. Here the CDR3 DNA reads TGTGCCAGTAGTAGTGATCCGGGACAGGGTACGGGTGAGGAAAAACTGTTTTTT. It specifies CASSSDPGQGTGEEKLFF.

The chain uses TRBV6-6 and TRBJ1-3, with D unclear. The CDR3 sequence is 14 residues long. Trimming pared 4 bases from V and 0 bases from J, leaving 7 bases between. Germline-derived CDR1 and CDR2 are MNHNY and SVGAGI (reference sequence). CDR3 coding DNA: TGTGCCAGCAGTTTACTAAGCTCTGGAAACACCATATATTTT. It yields the protein CASSLLSSGNTIYF.

This rearrangement joins TRBV5-1 to TRBJ1-2, with a possible D match to TRBD1 (6 bases). CDR3 length equals 14 residues. Germline V lookup: CDR1 SGHRS, CDR2 YFSETQ. V lost 3 bases and J 4 bases, leaving 13 bases between the germline ends. The CDR3 region has the DNA TGCGCCAGCAGCTCCACAGGGCTTAGCTATGGCTACACCTTC. It codes for CASSSTGLSYGYTF.

This clone appeared once. Additional DNA sequences in this sample encode the identical CDR3. The J gene is TRBJ2-5, the V gene TRBV2; D remains ambiguous. CDR3 length: 14 residues. V was shortened by 2 bases and J by 4 bases, with 11 bases between the two germline ends. CDR1 is SNHLY and CDR2 is FYNNEI in the germline V gene. CDR3: CASSESRVGETQYF. The DNA of the CDR3 is TGTGCCAGCAGTGAATCCCGGGTGGGAGAGACCCAGTACTTC.

The genes are TRBV6-6 and TRBJ1-1, with 9 bases that match TRBD1. Germline trimming cut 5 bases from V and 5 bases from J; bases unmatched to any gene: 6. This CDR3 is built from 14 residues. Germline values: CDR1 MNHNY, CDR2 SVGAGI (reference sequence). In DNA, the CDR3 is TGTGCCAGCAGTCGAGGGACAGGGTGGACTGAAGCTTTCTTT. Amino acids: CASSRGTGWTEAFF.

The chain combines TRBV10-1 with TRBJ2-1; D is possibly TRBD2 (6 bases). The CDR3 runs 14 residues. Germline V gene sequence: CDR1 WNHNN, CDR2 SYGVQD (reference sequence). Trimming took off 3 bases at V and 7 bases at J, with 13 bases between the two ends. The CDR3 DNA reads TGCGCCAGCAGTGACCCCGGAGGGTCGAATGAGCAGTTCTTC. This codes for CASSDPGGSNEQFF.

This clone appeared a single time. V is TRBV19 and J is TRBJ1-4; D uncertain. The V and J ends lost 5 bases and 5 bases respectively, with 12 bases between them. Germline V gene data show CDR1 as LNHDA and CDR2 as SQIVND (reference sequence). The CDR3 sequence is 14 residues long. The CDR3 DNA sequence: TGTGCCAGTAGTCCCGAGGACGGAAATGAAAAACTGTTTTTT. It yields the protein CASSPEDGNEKLFF.

The rearrangement uses TRBV7-3 and TRBJ2-3, with D perhaps given as TRBD1 or TRBD2 (5 bases each). V was clipped by 4 bases and J by 1 base, with 18 bases between them. Germline V gene data show CDR1 as SGHTA and CDR2 as FQGTGA. CDR3 length equals 17 residues. CDR3 protein: CASSSQTDGTGTDTQYF. The DNA of the CDR3 is TGTGCCAGCAGCTCCCAGACGGACGGGACCGGCACAGATACGCAGTATTTT.

This clone is termed medium-sized. V is TRBV2 and J is TRBJ1-1; maybe TRBD1 (5 bases). V was pared by 2 bases and J by 1 base, with 23 bases between. Germline CDR1 SNHLY, CDR2 FYNNEI. This CDR3 region has 19 residues. The DNA of the CDR3 is TGTGCCAGCAGTGAACTGCAGGGCTTCGGGGAAGGGGCGAACACTGAAGCTTTCTTT. It yields the protein CASSELQGFGEGANTEAFF. Full variable domain (remainder filled in from reference TRBV2 and TRBJ1-1): EPEVTQTPSHQVTQMGQEVILRCVPISNHLYFYWYRQILGQKVEFLVSFYNNEISEKSEIFDDQFSVERPDGSNFTLKIRSTKLEDSAMYFCASSELQGFGEGANTEAFFGQGTRLTVV.

The V call is TRBV11-2, the J call TRBJ2-1; D gene ambiguous. Trimming shortened V by 1 base and J by 4 bases, and 11 bases separated the two germline ends. This CDR3 is built from 15 residues. Germline V lookup: CDR1 SGHAT, CDR2 FQNNGV. CDR3 bases: TGTGCCAGCAGCTTAGGGGCGGCCTCTTACAATGAGCAGTTCTTC. Its protein is CASSLGAASYNEQFF. Complete variable domain (other parts from reference TRBV11-2 and TRBJ2-1): EAGVAQSPRYKIIEKRQSVAFWCNPISGHATLYWYQQILGQGPKLLIQFQNNGVVDDSQLPKDRFSAERLKGVDSTLKIQPAKLEDSAVYLCASSLGAASYNEQFFGPGTRLTVL.